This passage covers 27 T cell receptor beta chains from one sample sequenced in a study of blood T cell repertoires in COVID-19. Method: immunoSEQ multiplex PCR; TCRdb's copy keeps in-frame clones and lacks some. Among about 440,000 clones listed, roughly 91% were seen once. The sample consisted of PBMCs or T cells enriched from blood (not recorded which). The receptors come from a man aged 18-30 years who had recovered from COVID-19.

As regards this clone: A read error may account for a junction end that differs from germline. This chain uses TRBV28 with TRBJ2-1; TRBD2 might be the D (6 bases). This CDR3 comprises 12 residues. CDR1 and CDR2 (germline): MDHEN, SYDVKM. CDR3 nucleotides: TGTGCCAGCAGAGGGCGGGACTCCCCTTCCCTCTTC. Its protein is CASRGRDSPSLF.

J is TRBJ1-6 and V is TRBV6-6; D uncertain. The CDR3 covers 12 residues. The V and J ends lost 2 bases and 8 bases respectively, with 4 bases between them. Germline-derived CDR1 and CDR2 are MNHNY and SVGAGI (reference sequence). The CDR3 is CASSYTDSPLHF. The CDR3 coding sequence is TGTGCCAGCAGTTACACAGATTCACCCCTCCACTTT.

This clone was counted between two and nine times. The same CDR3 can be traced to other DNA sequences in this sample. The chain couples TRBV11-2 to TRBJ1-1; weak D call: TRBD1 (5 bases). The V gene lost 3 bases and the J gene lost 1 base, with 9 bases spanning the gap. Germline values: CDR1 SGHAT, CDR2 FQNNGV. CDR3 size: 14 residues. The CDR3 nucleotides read TGTGCCAGCAGCTTGGCCGGGGGGAACACTGAAGCTTTCTTT. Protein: CASSLAGGNTEAFF. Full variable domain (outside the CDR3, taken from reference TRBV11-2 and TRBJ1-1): EAGVAQSPRYKIIEKRQSVAFWCNPISGHATLYWYQQILGQGPKLLIQFQNNGVVDDSQLPKDRFSAERLKGVDSTLKIQPAKLEDSAVYLCASSLAGGNTEAFFGQGTRLTVV.

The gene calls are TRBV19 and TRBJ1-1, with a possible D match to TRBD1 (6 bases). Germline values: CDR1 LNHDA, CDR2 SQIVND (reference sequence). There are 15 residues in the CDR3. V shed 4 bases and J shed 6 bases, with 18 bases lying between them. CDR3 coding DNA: TGTGCCAGTAGTAGGGCAGGGGCTCACAGAGCTGAAGCTTTCTTT. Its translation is CASSRAGAHRAEAFF.

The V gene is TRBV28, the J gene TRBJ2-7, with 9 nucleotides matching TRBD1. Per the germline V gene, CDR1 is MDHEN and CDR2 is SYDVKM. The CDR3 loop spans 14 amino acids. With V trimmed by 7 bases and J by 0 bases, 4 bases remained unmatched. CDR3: CASMGQGSSYEQYF. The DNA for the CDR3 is TGTGCCAGCATGGGACAGGGAAGCTCCTACGAGCAGTACTTC.

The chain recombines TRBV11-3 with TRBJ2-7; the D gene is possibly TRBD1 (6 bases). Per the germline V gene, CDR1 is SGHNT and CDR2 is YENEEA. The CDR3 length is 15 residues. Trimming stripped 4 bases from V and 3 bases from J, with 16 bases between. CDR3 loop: CASSYGTGSVYEQYF. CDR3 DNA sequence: TGTGCCAGCAGCTACGGAACAGGGTCCGTCTACGAGCAGTACTTC.

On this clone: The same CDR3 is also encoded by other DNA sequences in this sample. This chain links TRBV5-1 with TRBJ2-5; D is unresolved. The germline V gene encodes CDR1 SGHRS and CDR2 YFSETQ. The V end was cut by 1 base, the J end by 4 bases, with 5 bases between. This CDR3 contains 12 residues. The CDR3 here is CASSLPGETQYF. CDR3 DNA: TGCGCCAGCAGCTTGCCGGGAGAGACCCAGTACTTC.

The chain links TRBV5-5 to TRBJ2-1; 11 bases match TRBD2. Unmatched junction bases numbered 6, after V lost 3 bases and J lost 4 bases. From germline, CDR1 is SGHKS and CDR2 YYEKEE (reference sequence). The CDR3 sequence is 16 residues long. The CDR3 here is CASSYSLAGEYNEQFF. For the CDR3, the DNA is TGTGCCAGCAGCTATTCACTAGCGGGAGAATACAATGAGCAGTTCTTC.

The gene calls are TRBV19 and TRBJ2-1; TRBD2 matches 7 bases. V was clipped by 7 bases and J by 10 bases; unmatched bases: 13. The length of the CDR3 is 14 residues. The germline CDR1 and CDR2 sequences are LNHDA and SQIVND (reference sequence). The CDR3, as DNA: TGTGCCAGTACTATCCAGCGGGATTCGTGGGAGCAGTTCTTC. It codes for CASTIQRDSWEQFF.

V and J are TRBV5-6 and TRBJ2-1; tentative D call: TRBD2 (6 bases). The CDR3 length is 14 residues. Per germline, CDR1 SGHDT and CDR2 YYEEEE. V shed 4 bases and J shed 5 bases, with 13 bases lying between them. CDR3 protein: CASSPWTTNNEQFF. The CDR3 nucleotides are TGTGCCAGCAGCCCCTGGACTACCAACAATGAGCAGTTCTTC.

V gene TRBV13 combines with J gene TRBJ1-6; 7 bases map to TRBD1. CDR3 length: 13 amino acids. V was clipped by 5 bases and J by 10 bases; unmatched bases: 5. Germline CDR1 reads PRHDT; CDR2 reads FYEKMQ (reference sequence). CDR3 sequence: CASSRRGASPLHF. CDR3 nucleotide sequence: TGTGCCAGCAGCCGCAGGGGGGCCTCACCCCTCCACTTT.

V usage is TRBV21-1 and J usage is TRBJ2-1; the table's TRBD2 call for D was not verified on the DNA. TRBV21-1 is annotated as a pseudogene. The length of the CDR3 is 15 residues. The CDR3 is CASSKFCPPGSEQFF. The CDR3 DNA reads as TGTGCCAGCAGCAAATTCTGTCCCCCGGGGAGTGAGCAGTTCTTC.

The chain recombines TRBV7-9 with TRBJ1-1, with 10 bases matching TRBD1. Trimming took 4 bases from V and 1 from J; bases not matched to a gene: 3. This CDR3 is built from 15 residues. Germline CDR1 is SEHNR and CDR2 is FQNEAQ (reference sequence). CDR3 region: CASSSRDRGNTEAFF. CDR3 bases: TGTGCCAGCAGCTCCCGGGACAGGGGGAACACTGAAGCTTTCTTT.

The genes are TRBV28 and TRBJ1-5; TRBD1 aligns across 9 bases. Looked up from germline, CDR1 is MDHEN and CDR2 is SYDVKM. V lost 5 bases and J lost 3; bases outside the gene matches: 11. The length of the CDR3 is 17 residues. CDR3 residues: CASSTGTGLTHNQPQHF. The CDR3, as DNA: TGTGCCAGCAGTACCGGGACAGGGTTGACACACAATCAGCCCCAGCATTTT.

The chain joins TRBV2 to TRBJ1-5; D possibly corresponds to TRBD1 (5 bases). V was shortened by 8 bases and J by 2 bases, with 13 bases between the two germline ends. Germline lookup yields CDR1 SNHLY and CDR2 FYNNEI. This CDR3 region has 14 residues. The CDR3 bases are TGTGCCAGCGCCAGGGTTTTGGGCAATCAGCCCCAGCATTTT. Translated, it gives CASARVLGNQPQHF.

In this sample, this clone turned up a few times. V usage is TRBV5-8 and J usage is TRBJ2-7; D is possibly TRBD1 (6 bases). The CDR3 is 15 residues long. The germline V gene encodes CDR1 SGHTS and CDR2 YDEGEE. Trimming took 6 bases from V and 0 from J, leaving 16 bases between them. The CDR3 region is CASNPPGVPSYEQYF. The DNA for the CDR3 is TGTGCCAGCAACCCCCCAGGGGTTCCCTCCTACGAGCAGTACTTC.

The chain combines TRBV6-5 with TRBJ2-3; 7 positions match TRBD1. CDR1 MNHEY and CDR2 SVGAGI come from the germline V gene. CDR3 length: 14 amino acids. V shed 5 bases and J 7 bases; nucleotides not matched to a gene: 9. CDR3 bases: TGTGCCAGCAGTAACCGGGACAGTCTTTATACGCAGTATTTT. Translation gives CASSNRDSLYTQYF.

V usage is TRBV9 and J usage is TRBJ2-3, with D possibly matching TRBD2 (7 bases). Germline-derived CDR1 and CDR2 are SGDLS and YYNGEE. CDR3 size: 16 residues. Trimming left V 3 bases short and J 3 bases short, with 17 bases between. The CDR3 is CASSARGGGPTDTQYF. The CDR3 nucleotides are TGTGCCAGCAGCGCCCGGGGCGGGGGCCCAACAGATACGCAGTATTTT.

The CDR3 is CASSNRLTSGRANEQFF. The CDR3 DNA follows: TGTGCCAGCTCAAACCGACTTACTAGCGGGAGGGCAAACGAGCAGTTCTTC. This chain joins TRBV28 and TRBJ2-1, with 13 bases identical to TRBD2. The CDR3 has 17 residues. V lost 8 bases to trimming and J lost 10 bases; unmatched junction nucleotides: 17. CDR1 and CDR2 from the germline V gene are MDHEN and SYDVKM.

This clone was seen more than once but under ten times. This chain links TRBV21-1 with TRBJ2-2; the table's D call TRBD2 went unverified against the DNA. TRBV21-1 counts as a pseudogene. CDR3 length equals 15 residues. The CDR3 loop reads CASSSSGGRTGELFF. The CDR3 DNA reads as TGTGCCAGCAGCAGTAGCGGGGGGCGGACCGGGGAGCTGTTTTTT.

The CDR3 DNA follows: TGTGCCACCAGCAGGACACAGGGGGCGTACGAGCAGTACTTC. It codes for CATSRTQGAYEQYF. This chain uses TRBV15 with TRBJ2-7, with 9 bases lining up with TRBD1. Germline V gene lookup returns CDR1 LNHNV and CDR2 YYDKDF (reference sequence). This CDR3 is 14 amino acids long. After removal of 3 bases from V and 4 bases from J, the junction contained 4 bases not matched to a gene.

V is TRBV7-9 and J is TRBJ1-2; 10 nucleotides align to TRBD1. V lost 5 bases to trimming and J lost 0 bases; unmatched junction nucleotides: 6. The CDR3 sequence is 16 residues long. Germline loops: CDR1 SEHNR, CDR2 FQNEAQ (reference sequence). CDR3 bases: TGTGCCAGCAGCCCATCCGGGACAGGGGCTAACTATGGCTACACCTTC. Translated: CASSPSGTGANYGYTF. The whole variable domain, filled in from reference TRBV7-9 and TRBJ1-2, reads DTGVSQNPRHKITKRGQNVTFRCDPISEHNRLYWYRQTLGQGPEFLTYFQNEAQLEKSRLLSDRFSAERPKGSFSTLEIQRTEQGDSAMYLCASSPSGTGANYGYTFGSGTRLTVV.

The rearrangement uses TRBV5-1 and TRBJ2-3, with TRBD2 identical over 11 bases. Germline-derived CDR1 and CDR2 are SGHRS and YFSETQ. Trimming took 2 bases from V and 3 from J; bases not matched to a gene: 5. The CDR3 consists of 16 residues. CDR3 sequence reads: CASSFLLAGGTDTQYF. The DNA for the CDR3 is TGCGCCAGCAGCTTTCTGCTAGCGGGAGGAACAGATACGCAGTATTTT.

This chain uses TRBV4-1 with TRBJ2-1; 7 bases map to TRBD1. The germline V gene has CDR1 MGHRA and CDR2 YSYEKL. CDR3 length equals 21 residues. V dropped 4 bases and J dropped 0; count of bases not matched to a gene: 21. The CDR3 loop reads CASSPPGQVFRPGSSYNEQFF. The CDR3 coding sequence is TGCGCCAGCAGCCCGCCAGGACAGGTGTTTCGGCCTGGGAGCTCCTACAATGAGCAGTTCTTC.

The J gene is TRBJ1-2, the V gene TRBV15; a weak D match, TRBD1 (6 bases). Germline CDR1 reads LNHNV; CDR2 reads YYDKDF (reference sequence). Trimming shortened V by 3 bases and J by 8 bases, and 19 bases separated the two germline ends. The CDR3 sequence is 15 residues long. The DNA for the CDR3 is TGTGCCACCAGCAGGGTACTAACAGGGACGAGAGGCTACACCTTC. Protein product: CATSRVLTGTRGYTF.

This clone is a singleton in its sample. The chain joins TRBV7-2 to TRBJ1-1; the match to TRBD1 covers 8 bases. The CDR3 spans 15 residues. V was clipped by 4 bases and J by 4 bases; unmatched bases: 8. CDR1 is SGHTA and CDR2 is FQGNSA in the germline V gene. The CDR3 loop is CASSSRGQGSTEAFF. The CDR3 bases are TGTGCCAGCAGCTCGCGAGGACAGGGTTCCACTGAAGCTTTCTTT.

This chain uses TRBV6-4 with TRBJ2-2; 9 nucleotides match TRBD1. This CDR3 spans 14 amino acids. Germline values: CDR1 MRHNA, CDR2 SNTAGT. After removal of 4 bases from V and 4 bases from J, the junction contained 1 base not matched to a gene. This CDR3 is CASSGGQGTGELFF. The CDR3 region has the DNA TGTGCCAGCAGTGGGGGACAGGGCACCGGGGAGCTGTTTTTT.